One and the same sample provided the 10 T cell receptor beta chains below, sequenced in a study of control samples from healthy donors and cancer patients. Clones were sequenced by immunoSEQ multiplex PCR, and TCRdb holds only the in-frame ones, with some missing. The repertoire holds 150,000 to 200,000 clones, with 90% to 95% as singletons. Input material: blood. The receptors come from a woman in her twenties or thirties in good health.

The chain uses TRBV4-1 and TRBJ2-1; TRBD2 agrees at 11 bases. This CDR3 is 15 amino acids long. V trimming: 1 base; J trimming: 7 bases; junction bases outside the gene matches: 3. Per germline, CDR1 MGHRA and CDR2 YSYEKL. CDR3 nucleotide sequence: TGCGCCAGCAGCCAAGGACTAGCGGGACCGAATGAGCAGTTCTTC. Translating it yields CASSQGLAGPNEQFF.

CDR3 amino acids: CASSKTSDSYNEQFF. The CDR3 DNA follows: TGTGCCAGCAGTAAGACTAGCGACTCCTACAATGAGCAGTTCTTC. J is TRBJ2-1 and V is TRBV2, with 8 bases aligning to TRBD2. CDR3 length: 15 amino acids. V shed 5 bases and J 0 bases; nucleotides not matched to a gene: 3. Germline assignment: CDR1 SNHLY and CDR2 FYNNEI. The full variable domain, completed using reference TRBV2 and TRBJ2-1, is EPEVTQTPSHQVTQMGQEVILRCVPISNHLYFYWYRQILGQKVEFLVSFYNNEISEKSEIFDDQFSVERPDGSNFTLKIRSTKLEDSAMYFCASSKTSDSYNEQFFGPGTRLTVL.

V and J are TRBV5-6 and TRBJ2-3; perhaps TRBD2 as D (5 bases). CDR1 and CDR2 (germline): SGHDT, YYEEEE. Deletions cut 2 bases from V and 0 bases from J, with 7 bases between. The CDR3 is made up of 14 amino acids. The CDR3: CASSFRTSTDTQYF. The CDR3 DNA reads as TGTGCCAGCAGCTTTAGGACTAGCACAGATACGCAGTATTTT.

This chain connects TRBV29-1 to TRBJ1-2; the match to TRBD1 covers 8 bases. CDR3 size: 12 residues. CDR1 is SQVTM and CDR2 is ANQGSEA in the germline V gene. V dropped 6 bases and J dropped 5; count of bases not matched to a gene: 5. CDR3 bases: TGCAGCGTGGGGACAGGCCTTTATGGCTACACCTTC. It translates to CSVGTGLYGYTF. The full variable domain, in which reference TRBV29-1 and TRBJ1-2 provide the parts outside the CDR3, is SAVISQKPSRDICQRGTSLTIQCQVDSQVTMMFWYRQQPGQSLTLIATANQGSEATYESGFVIDKFPISRPNLTFSTLTVSNMSPEDSSIYLCSVGTGLYGYTFGSGTRLTVV.

This clone was seen more than once but under ten times. The rearrangement uses TRBV6-5 and TRBJ1-2; 9 bases match TRBD1. Per the germline V gene, CDR1 is MNHEY and CDR2 is SVGAGI. The CDR3 has 14 residues. V trimming: 6 bases; J trimming: 0 bases; junction bases outside the gene matches: 2. The CDR3 DNA sequence: TGTGCCAGCAGGAGGGACAGGGCTAACTATGGCTACACCTTC. It specifies CASRRDRANYGYTF.

This clone showed up just a few times. The chain is built from TRBV27 and TRBJ1-2, with 7 bases fitting TRBD1. Looked up from germline, CDR1 is MNHEY and CDR2 is SMNVEV (reference sequence). This CDR3 contains 15 residues. The junction had 4 bases not matched to a gene; V was cut back by 3 bases and J by 0 bases. The CDR3 DNA sequence: TGTGCCAGCAGTTTCAGGGGGGGGCCTAACTATGGCTACACCTTC. Translating gives CASSFRGGPNYGYTF.

This sequence joins TRBV18 and TRBJ1-5, with 9 positions matching TRBD1. V gave up 2 bases and J gave up 4 bases; unmatched junction bases: 6. The CDR3 is made up of 16 amino acids. The V gene's germline CDR1 is KGHSH and CDR2 LQKENI. Here the CDR3 reads CASSPGQGSGNQPQHF. Written as DNA, the CDR3 is TGTGCCAGCTCACCAGGACAGGGGTCTGGAAATCAGCCCCAGCATTTT.

The chain has TRBV4-2 and TRBJ1-2; 7 bases are shared with TRBD1. Germline CDR1 reads LGHNA; CDR2 reads YNFKEQ. J was trimmed by 5 bases and V by 1 base; bases with no gene match: 4. The CDR3 extends over 14 amino acids. The CDR3 spells CASSQGPGGYGYTF. CDR3 nucleotides: TGTGCCAGCAGCCAAGGGCCAGGGGGGTATGGCTACACCTTC.

The sample holds a few counts of this clone. Additional DNA sequences in this sample encode the identical CDR3. The chain employs TRBV3-1 (or the pseudogene TRBV3-2) and TRBJ1-5; 9 positions match TRBD1. V shed 3 bases, J shed 7 bases, and the junction held 1 base outside the gene matches. There are 13 residues in the CDR3. Germline assignment: CDR1 LGHDT and CDR2 YNNKEL (reference sequence). This CDR3 reads CASSQDRGQPQHF. In DNA, the CDR3 is TGTGCCAGCAGCCAGGACAGGGGACAGCCCCAGCATTTT.

In regard to this clone: Relative to the germline gene, one junction end is altered; a read error may explain this. This CDR3 is also generated by other DNA sequences in the sample. This chain uses TRBV6-1 with TRBJ1-6; D is unclear. In germline, CDR1 is MNHNS, CDR2 SASEGT. CDR3 length: 13 residues. The CDR3 region is CASSEVRDSPLHF. Here the CDR3 DNA reads TGCGCCAGCAGTGAAGTTCGCGATTCACCCCTCCACTTT.